One sample yielded the 25 T cell receptor beta chains listed below, sequenced in a study of T cells expressing NK-cell markers (dated by TCRdb to the early 2020s). To prepare the library, 5' RACE was applied. For sequencing, an Illumina HiSeq 2000 was employed. Based on TCRdb reprocessing of the reads, there is one entry per CDR3 protein sequence, and DNA is missing. The sample's table lists a count of some 460,000 distinct CDR3 sequences. In total, the top ten clones hold roughly 1.4% of the sample. Sequences were obtained from blood T cells: a sorted CD56 or NKG2C T cell subset, CD4+ or CD8+ T cells, or bulk PBMC T cells (not recorded which). The source of these receptors is a woman in her forties or fifties in good health. Donor details come from another sample of the same person, matched by shared clones.

The chain couples TRBV6-6 to TRBJ1-4; TCRdb gives TRBD1 as the D gene, but with no DNA this cannot be confirmed. Germline V gene lookup returns CDR1 MNHNY and CDR2 SVGAGI (reference sequence). The CDR3 has 12 amino acids. This chain's CDR3 is CASSPRVEKLFF.

The chain joins TRBV7-9 to TRBJ2-1; checking the TCRdb D call of TRBD1 is not possible without DNA. This CDR3 contains 15 residues. Germline V lookup: CDR1 SEHNR, CDR2 FQNEAQ (reference sequence). This CDR3 reads CASSLSTGSWNEQFF.

The rearrangement joins TRBV20-1 to TRBJ2-1; TCRdb gives TRBD1 as the D gene, but with no DNA this cannot be confirmed. Looked up from germline, CDR1 is DFQATT and CDR2 is SNEGSKA (reference sequence). CDR3 length equals 14 residues. This CDR3 reads CSATKGGPNNEQFF.

This sequence joins TRBV10-1 and TRBJ1-4; TCRdb's D call, TRBD1, is unchecked because there is no DNA. Germline assignment: CDR1 WNHNN and CDR2 SYGVQD (reference sequence). This CDR3 spans 15 amino acids. CDR3 residues: CASSEKTGREKKLFF.

CDR3 protein: CASSRGTGNEKLFF. The chain employs TRBV7-2 and TRBJ1-4; the D call from TCRdb, TRBD1, cannot be confirmed without DNA. The CDR3 loop spans 14 amino acids. Germline assignment: CDR1 SGHTA and CDR2 FQGNSA.

The V gene is TRBV6-5, the J gene TRBJ2-1; absent DNA, TCRdb's TRBD2 call cannot be checked. CDR1 is MNHEY, CDR2 SVGAGI, per germline. The CDR3 length is 15 residues. The CDR3 protein is CASSYASGSSHEQFF.

The genes are TRBV12-3 or TRBV12-4 and TRBJ2-1; the D call from TCRdb, TRBD2, cannot be confirmed without DNA. CDR3 length: 17 amino acids. CDR3 sequence reads: CASLRGGLAGGYNEQFF.

The chain is built from TRBV7-9 and TRBJ1-2; as DNA is missing, the TRBD1 call by TCRdb cannot be tested. Germline loops: CDR1 SEHNR, CDR2 FQNEAQ (reference sequence). The CDR3 is 14 amino acids. This CDR3 is CASSSSGTVYGYTF.

The V and J genes are TRBV11-2 and TRBJ1-5. The CDR3 runs to 15 residues. Germline V gene sequence: CDR1 SGHAT, CDR2 FQNNGV. The CDR3: CASSLGHFSNQPQHF.

V is TRBV10-3 and J is TRBJ2-1; there is no DNA to check the TCRdb D call of TRBD1. Germline CDR1 and CDR2: ENHRY and SYGVKD. The CDR3 runs to 14 residues. This CDR3 is CAISDFGGSDEQFF.

J is TRBJ1-3 and V is TRBV5-5. The germline CDR1 and CDR2 sequences are SGHKS and YYEKEE (reference sequence). The CDR3 runs 13 residues. CDR3 loop: CASSSPSLGVIYF.

This sequence joins TRBV21-1 and TRBJ2-2; TCRdb's D call, TRBD1, is unchecked because there is no DNA. TRBV21-1 is a documented pseudogene. This CDR3 comprises 16 residues. CDR3: CASSINRGRYEGELFF.

This chain joins TRBV7-2 and TRBJ2-2; with no DNA, the TCRdb D assignment of TRBD2 cannot be verified. From germline, CDR1 is SGHTA and CDR2 FQGNSA. This CDR3 region has 16 residues. This CDR3 is CASSHASGMSGGELFF.

This chain connects TRBV12-3 or TRBV12-4 to TRBJ1-4; TCRdb lists TRBD1, though no DNA is available to test this call. The CDR3 consists of 12 residues. CDR3 sequence reads: CASSPGPEKLFF.

The chain carries TRBV5-6 and TRBJ2-1. The CDR3 contains 13 residues. CDR1 and CDR2 (germline): SGHDT, YYEEEE. The CDR3: CASSLVRNNEQFF.

The chain combines TRBV7-2 with TRBJ2-1. The germline CDR1 and CDR2 sequences are SGHTA and FQGNSA. CDR3 length: 14 residues. The CDR3 reads CASSLGSDYNEQFF.

CDR3 region: CATSDFYPGRTGELFF. The J gene is TRBJ2-2, the V gene TRBV24-1; TCRdb picks TRBD1, but there is no DNA to check that call. This CDR3 is 16 amino acids long. CDR1 is KGHDR and CDR2 is SFDVKD in the germline V gene.

The chain is built from TRBV7-6 and TRBJ2-3; TCRdb picks TRBD2, but there is no DNA to check that call. The germline V gene encodes CDR1 SGHVS and CDR2 FNYEAQ. The CDR3 has 16 residues. The CDR3 region is CASSLGSGSPTDTQYF.

The chain links TRBV25-1 to TRBJ2-1; the D call of TRBD2 rests on TCRdb alone, since no DNA is present to check it. Germline-derived CDR1 and CDR2 are MGHDK and SYGVNS. This CDR3 is built from 15 residues. CDR3 sequence reads: CASSDHGLASDEQFF.

The chain uses TRBV27 and TRBJ2-2; the TRBD1 assignment by TCRdb is unverifiable without DNA. CDR3 length: 17 amino acids. Germline-derived CDR1 and CDR2 are MNHEY and SMNVEV (reference sequence). The CDR3: CASSSPRWGRNTGELFF.

The V and J genes are TRBV3-1 and TRBJ2-5; the D gene TCRdb calls, TRBD2, cannot be checked with no DNA. The CDR3 loop spans 14 amino acids. Germline lookup yields CDR1 LGHDT and CDR2 YNNKEL (reference sequence). This CDR3 reads CASSQMSGMETQYF.

V and J are TRBV11-2 and TRBJ1-2. CDR3 length: 15 residues. Germline CDR1 and CDR2: SGHAT and FQNNGV. CDR3 loop: CASTRGRDLPYGYTF. The complete variable domain, with remaining parts taken from reference TRBV11-2 and TRBJ1-2, reads EAGVAQSPRYKIIEKRQSVAFWCNPISGHATLYWYQQILGQGPKLLIQFQNNGVVDDSQLPKDRFSAERLKGVDSTLKIQPAKLEDSAVYLCASTRGRDLPYGYTFGSGTRLTVV.

The rearrangement joins TRBV7-2 to TRBJ2-3; TCRdb's D gene call, TRBD2, goes unchecked for lack of DNA. The CDR3 totals 18 residues. Germline V gives CDR1 SGHTA, CDR2 FQGNSA. CDR3: CASSLARLAGGATDTQYF.

The chain employs TRBV15 and TRBJ2-5; TCRdb picks TRBD2, but there is no DNA to check that call. Per the germline V gene, CDR1 is LNHNV and CDR2 is YYDKDF (reference sequence). The CDR3 totals 16 residues. CDR3 sequence reads: CATSRDLTSGQETQYF.

The chain joins TRBV5-6 to TRBJ2-1; there is no DNA to check the TCRdb D call of TRBD2. The CDR3 is 16 residues long. The germline CDR1 and CDR2 sequences are SGHDT and YYEEEE. The CDR3 protein is CASSLGLADFNNEQFF.